This is a list of T cell receptor beta chains from one sample in a study of human T cells and chemical hapten exposure. TCRdb analysed the RACE reads with MiXCR anew, one entry per CDR3 protein. The sample yields about 120,000 distinct CDR3 sequences, about 12% seen once. The sequenced sample was whole blood, obtained in connection with sensitization to the hapten diphenylcyclopropenone (DPC). These receptors came from a woman aged 50 to 60 with alopecia areata. Some clones in this sample may be carry-over from other donors' samples. CDR3s include the opening cysteine and the closing phenylalanine or tryptophan. A D gene is named only where the DNA matches it firmly. Size values are once, few and many counts, or a class for expanded clones, and some rows have none.

>-|few|TRBJ1-6|TRBV5-1
CASSLGSDSPLHF
TGCGCCAGCAGCTTAGGGTCTGATTCACCCCTCCACTTT
>-|once|TRBJ1-2|TRBV28
CASSSGRYYGYTF
TGTGCCAGCAGTTCAGGACGGTACTATGGCTACACCTTC
>TRBD1|few|TRBJ2-7|TRBV6-6
CASSYSEGAAYEQYF
TGTGCCAGCAGTTACTCAGAGGGGGCGGCCTACGAGCAGTACTTC
>-|-|TRBJ1-6|TRBV6-5
CASRSPQSSYNSPLHF
TGTGCCAGCAGAAGTCCACAGAGCTCCTATAATTCACCCCTCCACTTT
>-|many|TRBJ1-1|TRBV20-1
CSAYIQGTPPNTEAFF
TGCAGTGCTTACATTCAGGGTACCCCTCCGAACACTGAAGCTTTCTTT
>-|few|TRBJ1-1|TRBV14
CASSQVAGRTEAFF
TGTGCCAGCAGCCAAGTTGCAGGGCGGACTGAAGCTTTCTTT
>-|-|TRBJ2-1|TRBV6-6
CASRGKVEFF
TGTGCCAGCAGAGGGAAAGTCGAGTTCTTC
>-|few|TRBJ1-1|TRBV14
CASSVQGGTTEAFF
TGTGCCAGCAGCGTACAGGGCGGGACCACTGAAGCTTTCTTT
>-|-|TRBJ2-7|TRBV4-1
CASSQGQFYEQYF
TGCGCCAGCAGCCAAGGACAGTTCTACGAGCAGTACTTC
>-|-|TRBJ2-7|TRBV11-2
CASSLVGGLSSYEQYF
TGTGCCAGCAGCTTAGTCGGCGGCCTAAGCTCCTACGAGCAGTACTTC
>-|-|TRBJ1-1|TRBV6-5
CASSSGSQDTEAFF
TGTGCCAGCAGTTCAGGGTCTCAGGACACTGAAGCTTTCTTT
>-|few|TRBJ2-1|TRBV3-1
CASSLTLSLNEQFF
TGTGCCAGCAGCCTGACTTTGAGCTTGAATGAGCAGTTCTTC
>TRBD2|-|TRBJ2-3|TRBV28
CASRGLVAGDTQYF
TGTGCCAGCAGGGGGTTGGTAGCGGGAGATACGCAGTATTTT
>TRBD1|-|TRBJ2-7|TRBV27
CASSTTGALVQYF
TGTGCCAGCAGTACAACAGGGGCCCTCGTGCAGTACTTC
>TRBD1|few|TRBJ1-6|TRBV6-6
CASTPPGQVYNSPLHF
TGTGCCAGCACCCCACCGGGACAGGTTTATAATTCACCCCTCCACTTT
>TRBD2|few|TRBJ2-7|TRBV3-1
CASSPGLAEYEQYF
TGTGCCAGCAGCCCGGGACTAGCGGAGTACGAGCAGTACTTC
>TRBD2|few|TRBJ2-3|TRBV11-2
CASSHPIAGGTDTQYF
TGTGCCAGCAGCCACCCGATAGCGGGGGGCACAGATACGCAGTATTTT
>-|few|TRBJ2-2|TRBV5-1
CASSREKTGHSGELFF
TGCGCCAGCAGCAGAGAGAAGACAGGTCATTCCGGGGAGCTGTTTTTT
>TRBD2|many|TRBJ2-5|TRBV12-3/TRBV12-4
CASSKTLREGQYF
TGTGCCAGCAGTAAAACCCTGCGGGAGGGCCAGTACTTC
>TRBD1|few|TRBJ2-2|TRBV11-2
CASSLAGQGVAGELFF
TGTGCCAGCAGCTTAGCTGGACAGGGAGTGGCCGGGGAGCTGTTTTTT
>-|few|TRBJ2-1|TRBV20-1
CSARGYGEGTVYNEQFF
TGCAGTGCTAGGGGCTACGGGGAGGGGACAGTATACAATGAGCAGTTCTTC
>-|few|TRBJ2-1|TRBV3-1
CASRQGLISYNEQFF
TGTGCCAGCAGACAGGGACTGATCTCCTACAATGAGCAGTTCTTC
>TRBD1|-|TRBJ1-6|TRBV7-9
CASSGDRDNSPLHF
TGTGCCAGCAGCGGGGACAGGGATAATTCACCCCTCCACTTT
>-|few|TRBJ1-3|TRBV7-6
CASSRFTAAGNTIYF
TGTGCCAGCAGCAGATTCACAGCGGCTGGAAACACCATATATTTT
>-|many|TRBJ2-4|TRBV12-3/TRBV12-4
CASSSPRTPGRKNIQYF
TGTGCCAGCAGTTCCCCTCGAACTCCGGGGCGTAAAAACATTCAGTACTTC
>-|-|TRBJ2-7|TRBV20-1
CSARETPEQYF
TGCAGTGCTAGAGAAACACCCGAGCAGTACTTC
>TRBD2|few|TRBJ2-3|TRBV7-2
CASSSQGGLAGDTQYF
TGTGCCAGCAGCTCGCAGGGTGGGCTAGCGGGTGATACGCAGTATTTT
>-|many|TRBJ2-3|TRBV7-2
CASSHPTSTDTQYF
TGTGCCAGCAGCCACCCGACTAGCACAGATACGCAGTATTTT
>-|many|TRBJ1-5|TRBV24-1
CATSDPKTGQNQPQHF
TGTGCCACCAGTGACCCAAAGACAGGACAAAATCAGCCCCAGCATTTT